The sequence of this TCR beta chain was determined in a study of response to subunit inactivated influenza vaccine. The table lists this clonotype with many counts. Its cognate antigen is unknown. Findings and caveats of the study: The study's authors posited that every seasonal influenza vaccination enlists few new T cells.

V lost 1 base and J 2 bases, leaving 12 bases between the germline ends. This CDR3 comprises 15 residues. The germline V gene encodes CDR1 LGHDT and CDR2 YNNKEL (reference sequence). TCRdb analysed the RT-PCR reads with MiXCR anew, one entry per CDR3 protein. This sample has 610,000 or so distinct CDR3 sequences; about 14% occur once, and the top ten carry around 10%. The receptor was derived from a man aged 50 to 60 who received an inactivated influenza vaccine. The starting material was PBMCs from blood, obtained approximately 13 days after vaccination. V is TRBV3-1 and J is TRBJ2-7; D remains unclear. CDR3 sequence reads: CASSQGISSAYEQYF. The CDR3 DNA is TGTGCCAGCAGCCAAGGGATCAGTTCTGCCTACGAGCAGTACTTC.